This entry concerns a single T cell receptor beta chain. Its antigen is as yet unknown. The data originate from a study of cytomegalovirus exposure and HLA in healthy donors. Primers for the PCR totalled 60 Vbeta and 13 Jbeta. The assay was immunoSEQ multiplex PCR, and TCRdb's table has in-frame clones only and misses some. The sample lists 90,000 to 130,000 clones; around 85% were seen once. The CDR3 has 13 amino acids. Germline lookup yields CDR1 MNHEY and CDR2 SMNVEV (reference sequence). V gave up 2 bases and J gave up 5 bases; unmatched junction bases: 1. Notes on the study in general: In a later analysis, a missense DCLRE1C variant was linked to TCR beta V- and J-gene trimming. Segments of the TCR beta V type were, in most cases, productive about 87% or about 30% of the time in an earlier analysis. Investigators reported under 200 TCR beta chains as tied to cytomegalovirus.

The sequencing sample was made of PBMCs. This chain links TRBV27 with TRBJ1-2; 8 nucleotides line up with TRBD1. The source is a man aged 40-49 years in good health and CMV-seronegative. In nucleotides, the CDR3 is TGTGCCAGCAGTTTAAACAGGGGGTATGGCTACACCTTC. Translation: CASSLNRGYGYTF.